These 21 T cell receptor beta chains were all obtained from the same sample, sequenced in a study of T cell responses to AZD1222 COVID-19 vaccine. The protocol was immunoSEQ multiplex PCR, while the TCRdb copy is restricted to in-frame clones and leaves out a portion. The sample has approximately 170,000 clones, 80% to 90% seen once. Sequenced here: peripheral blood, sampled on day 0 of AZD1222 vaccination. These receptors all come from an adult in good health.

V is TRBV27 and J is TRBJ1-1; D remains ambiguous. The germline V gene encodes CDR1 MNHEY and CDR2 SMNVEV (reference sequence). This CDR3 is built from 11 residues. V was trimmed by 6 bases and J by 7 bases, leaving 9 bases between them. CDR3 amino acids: CASSVGGEAFF. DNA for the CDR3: TGTGCCAGCAGCGTCGGAGGTGAAGCTTTCTTT.

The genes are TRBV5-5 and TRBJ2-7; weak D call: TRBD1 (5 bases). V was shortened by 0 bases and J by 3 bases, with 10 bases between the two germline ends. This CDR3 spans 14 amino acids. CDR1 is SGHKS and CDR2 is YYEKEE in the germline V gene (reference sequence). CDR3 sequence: CASSLGGDIYEQYF. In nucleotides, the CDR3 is TGTGCCAGCAGCTTGGGGGGCGACATCTACGAGCAGTACTTC.

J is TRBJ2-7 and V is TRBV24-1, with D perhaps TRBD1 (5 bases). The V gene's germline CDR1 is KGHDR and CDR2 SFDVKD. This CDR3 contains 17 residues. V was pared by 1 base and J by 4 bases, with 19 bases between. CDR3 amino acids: CATSDLPLGRKGYEQYV. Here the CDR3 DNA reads TGTGCCACCAGTGATTTACCCCTAGGCCGCAAGGGGTACGAGCAGTACGTC.

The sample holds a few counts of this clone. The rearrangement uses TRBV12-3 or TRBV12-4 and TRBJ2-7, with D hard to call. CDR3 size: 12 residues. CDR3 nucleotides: TGTGCAACCGGGCAGGTTTGGTACGAGCAGTACTTC. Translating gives CATGQVWYEQYF.

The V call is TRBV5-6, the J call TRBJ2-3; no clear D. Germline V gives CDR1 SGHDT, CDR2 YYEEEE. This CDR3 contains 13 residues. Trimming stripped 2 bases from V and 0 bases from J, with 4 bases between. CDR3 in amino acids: CASSFYSTDTQYF. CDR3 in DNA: TGTGCCAGCAGCTTCTATAGCACAGATACGCAGTATTTT.

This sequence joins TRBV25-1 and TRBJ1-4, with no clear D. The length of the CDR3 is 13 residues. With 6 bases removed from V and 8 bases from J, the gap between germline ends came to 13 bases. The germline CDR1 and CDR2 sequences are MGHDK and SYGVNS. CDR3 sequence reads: CASRRGLNEKLFF. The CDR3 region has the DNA TGTGCCAGCAGACGGGGTTTGAACGAAAAACTGTTTTTT.

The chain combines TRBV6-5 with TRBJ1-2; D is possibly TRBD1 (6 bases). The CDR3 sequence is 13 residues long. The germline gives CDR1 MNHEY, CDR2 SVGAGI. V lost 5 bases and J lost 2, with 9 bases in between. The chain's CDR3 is CASSRGQNYGYTF. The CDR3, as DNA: TGTGCCAGCAGTCGAGGACAGAACTATGGCTACACCTTC.

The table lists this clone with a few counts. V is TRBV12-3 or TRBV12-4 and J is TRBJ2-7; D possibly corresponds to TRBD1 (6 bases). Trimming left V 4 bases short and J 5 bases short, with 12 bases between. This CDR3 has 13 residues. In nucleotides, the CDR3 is TGTGCCAGCAGTTACGACAGGTTCAACGAGCAGTACTTC. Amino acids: CASSYDRFNEQYF.

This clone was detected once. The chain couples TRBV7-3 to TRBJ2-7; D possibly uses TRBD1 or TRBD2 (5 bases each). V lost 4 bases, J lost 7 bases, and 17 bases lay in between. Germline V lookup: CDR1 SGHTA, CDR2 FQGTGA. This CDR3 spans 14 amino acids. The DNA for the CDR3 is TGTGCCAGCAGCTCAAGGGGACCCGAGGGAGAGCAGTACTTC. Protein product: CASSSRGPEGEQYF.

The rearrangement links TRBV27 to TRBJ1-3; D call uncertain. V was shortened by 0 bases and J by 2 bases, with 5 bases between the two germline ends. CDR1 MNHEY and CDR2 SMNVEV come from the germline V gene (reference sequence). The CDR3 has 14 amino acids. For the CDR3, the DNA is TGTGCCAGCAGTTTATCAGGGCCTGGAAACACCATATATTTT. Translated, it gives CASSLSGPGNTIYF.

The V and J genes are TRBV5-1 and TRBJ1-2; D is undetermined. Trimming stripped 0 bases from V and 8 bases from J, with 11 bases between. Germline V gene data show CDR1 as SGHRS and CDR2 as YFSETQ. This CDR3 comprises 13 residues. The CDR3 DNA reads TGCGCCAGCAGCTTGGTTCCGGGTGAGGGCTACACCTTC. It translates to CASSLVPGEGYTF.

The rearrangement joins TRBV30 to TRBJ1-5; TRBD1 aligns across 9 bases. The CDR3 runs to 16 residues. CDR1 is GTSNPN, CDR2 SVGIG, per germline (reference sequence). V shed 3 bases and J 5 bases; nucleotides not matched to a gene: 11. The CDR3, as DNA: TGTGCCTGGAGCTTGACAGGGGGTGGTGTGGATCAGCCCCAGCATTTT. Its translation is CAWSLTGGGVDQPQHF.

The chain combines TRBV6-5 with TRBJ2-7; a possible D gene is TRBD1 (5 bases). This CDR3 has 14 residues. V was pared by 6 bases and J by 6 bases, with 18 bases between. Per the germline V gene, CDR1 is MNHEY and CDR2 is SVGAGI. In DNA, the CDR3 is TGTGCCAGCAGGAACTCTTTTAGGGGTACCGAGCAGTACGTC. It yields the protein CASRNSFRGTEQYV.

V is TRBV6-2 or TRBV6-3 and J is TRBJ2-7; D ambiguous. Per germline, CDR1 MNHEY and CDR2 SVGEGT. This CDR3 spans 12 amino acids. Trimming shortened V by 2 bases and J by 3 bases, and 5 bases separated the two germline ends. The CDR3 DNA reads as TGTGCCAGCAGTTACACAGTCTACGAGCAGTACTTC. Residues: CASSYTVYEQYF.

CDR3 bases: TGTGCCAGCAGCCCCGGGACAGGGGTTTTATCAGATACGCAGTATTTT. Its protein is CASSPGTGVLSDTQYF. The chain employs TRBV7-9 and TRBJ2-3; 10 nucleotides align to TRBD1. Germline V gene lookup returns CDR1 SEHNR and CDR2 FQNEAQ (reference sequence). The V and J ends lost 5 bases and 4 bases, in that order; junction bases with no gene match: 9. This CDR3 is 16 amino acids long. Supplemented by reference TRBV7-9 and TRBJ2-3, the full variable domain reads DTGVSQNPRHKITKRGQNVTFRCDPISEHNRLYWYRQTLGQGPEFLTYFQNEAQLEKSRLLSDRFSAERPKGSFSTLEIQRTEQGDSAMYLCASSPGTGVLSDTQYFGPGTRLTVL.

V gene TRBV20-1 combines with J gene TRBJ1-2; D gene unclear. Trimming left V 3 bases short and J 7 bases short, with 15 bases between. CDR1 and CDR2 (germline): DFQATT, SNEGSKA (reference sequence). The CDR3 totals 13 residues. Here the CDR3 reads CSASLATSFGYTF. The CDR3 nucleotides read TGCAGTGCTAGTCTGGCCACTTCCTTTGGCTACACCTTC.

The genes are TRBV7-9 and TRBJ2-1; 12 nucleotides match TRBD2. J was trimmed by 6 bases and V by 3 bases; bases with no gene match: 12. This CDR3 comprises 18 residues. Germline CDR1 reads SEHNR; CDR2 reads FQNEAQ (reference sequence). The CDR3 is CASSFGGLAGRTFNEQFF. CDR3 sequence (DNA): TGTGCCAGCAGCTTTGGGGGACTAGCGGGCAGAACCTTCAATGAGCAGTTCTTC. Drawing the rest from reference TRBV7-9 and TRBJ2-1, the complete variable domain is DTGVSQNPRHKITKRGQNVTFRCDPISEHNRLYWYRQTLGQGPEFLTYFQNEAQLEKSRLLSDRFSAERPKGSFSTLEIQRTEQGDSAMYLCASSFGGLAGRTFNEQFFGPGTRLTVL.

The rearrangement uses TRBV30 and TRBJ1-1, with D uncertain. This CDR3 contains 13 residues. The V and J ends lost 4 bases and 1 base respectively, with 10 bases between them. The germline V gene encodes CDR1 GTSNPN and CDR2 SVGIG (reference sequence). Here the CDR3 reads CAWTRTQNTEAFF. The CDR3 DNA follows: TGTGCCTGGACCCGTACTCAGAACACTGAAGCTTTCTTT.

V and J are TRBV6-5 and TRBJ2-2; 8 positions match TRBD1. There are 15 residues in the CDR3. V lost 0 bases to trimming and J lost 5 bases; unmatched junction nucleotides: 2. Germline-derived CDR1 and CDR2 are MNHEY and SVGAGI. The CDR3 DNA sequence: TGTGCCAGCAGTTACTCTCAGGGGGCTACCGGGGAGCTGTTTTTT. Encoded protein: CASSYSQGATGELFF.

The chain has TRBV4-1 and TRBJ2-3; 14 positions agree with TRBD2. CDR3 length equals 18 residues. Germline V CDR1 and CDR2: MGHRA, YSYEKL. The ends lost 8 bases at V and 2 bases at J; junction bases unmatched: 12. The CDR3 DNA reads TGCGCCAGCGCTCGGCTGCCGACTAGCGGGGGGGACACAGATACGCAGTATTTT. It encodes CASARLPTSGGDTDTQYF.

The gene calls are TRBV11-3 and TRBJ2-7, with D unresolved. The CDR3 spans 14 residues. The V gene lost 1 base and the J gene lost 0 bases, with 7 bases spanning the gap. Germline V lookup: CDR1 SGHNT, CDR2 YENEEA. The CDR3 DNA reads TGTGCCAGCAGCTTAGGGGCGAGCTCCTACGAGCAGTACTTC. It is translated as CASSLGASSYEQYF.